This TCR beta chain originates from a study of cytotoxic CD8 clonotypes in ibrutinib-treated CLL. Profiled with immunoSEQ multiplex PCR; TCRdb holds only in-frame clones, not every one. The data show more than 200,000 clones, nearly 80% seen once. Per germline, CDR1 SEHNR and CDR2 FQNEAQ (reference sequence). The CDR3 length is 14 residues. Trimming left V 3 bases short and J 1 base short, with 9 bases between. This clone was seen once. Sequenced material: PBMCs, taken after 12 months of ibrutinib treatment. V is TRBV7-9 and J is TRBJ1-2; no reliable D call. The TCR sequence derives from a human donor with chronic lymphocytic leukemia. This chain's CDR3 is CASSFSGSNYGYTF. CDR3 coding DNA: TGTGCCAGCAGCTTCTCCGGAAGTAACTATGGCTACACCTTC.